This T cell receptor beta chain was found in a study of long-term antiretroviral therapy in people with HIV. Survey-level resolution applied to immunoSEQ assay v3.0. This table comes from immunoSEQ multiplex PCR, and its TCRdb copy is limited to in-frame clones, with some not included. Counted here are some 19,000 clones, about nine tenths occurring once; the ten biggest clones make up roughly a tenth. Germline loops: CDR1 MNHNS, CDR2 SASEGT. The CDR3 is 14 residues long. V dropped 6 bases and J dropped 3; count of bases not matched to a gene: 6. About this clone: The target antigen is unknown.

Study results and limitations: Unavailable data included ART adherence, viral resistance and therapy changes (switches in treatment).

The TCR sequence derives from a man in his forties with HIV. This sequence joins TRBV6-1 and TRBJ2-7; 9 bases fit TRBD1. The input for sequencing was unsorted PBMCs, taken 0.5 years after starting antiretroviral therapy. The CDR3 here is CASSAGTGLYEQYF. The CDR3, as DNA: TGTGCCAGCAGCGCCGGGACAGGGCTCTACGAGCAGTACTTC.